This T cell receptor (beta chain) was recorded in a study of CD8+ T cells in alopecia areata. RNA extraction was followed by reverse transcription into cDNA, which acted as the sequencing template. The method was immunoSEQ multiplex PCR; TCRdb's version includes in-frame clones alone and lacks a portion of them. The sample includes some 170,000 clones, about 72% seen only once; the top ten take over 9.5%. Germline V gene sequence: CDR1 PRHDT, CDR2 FYEKMQ (reference sequence). CDR3 size: 15 residues. The V and J ends lost 5 bases and 2 bases, in that order; junction bases with no gene match: 4. This clone was detected a few times.

The sample here was CD8+ T cells sorted from blood, taken at week 0. This rearrangement joins TRBV13 to TRBJ2-1; 9 positions match TRBD2. The TCR sequence derives from a human donor with alopecia areata. The CDR3 region has the DNA TGTGCCAGCAGCACAGCGGGGGGCCCCTACAATGAGCAGTTCTTC. The encoded protein is CASSTAGGPYNEQFF.